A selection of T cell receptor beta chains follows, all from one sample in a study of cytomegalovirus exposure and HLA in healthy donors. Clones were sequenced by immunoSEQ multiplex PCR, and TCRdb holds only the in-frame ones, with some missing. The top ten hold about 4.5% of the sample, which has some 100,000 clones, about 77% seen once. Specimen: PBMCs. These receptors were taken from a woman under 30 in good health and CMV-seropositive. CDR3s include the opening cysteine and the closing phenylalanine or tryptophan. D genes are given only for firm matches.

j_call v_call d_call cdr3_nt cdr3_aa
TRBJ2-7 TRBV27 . TGTGCCAGCAGTGCCGCCTTGGGATATGAGGGTGTTTTC CASSAALGYEGVF
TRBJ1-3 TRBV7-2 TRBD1 TGTGCCAGCAGCCCTCAGGGGGGATCTGGAAACACCATATATTTT CASSPQGGSGNTIYF
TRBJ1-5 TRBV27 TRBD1 TGTGCCAGCAGTTTAGCGAGGACAGGGGAAGGTAGCAATCAGCCCCAGCATTTT CASSLARTGEGSNQPQHF
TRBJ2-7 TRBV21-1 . TGTGCCAGCCGTTTACGGGAGAGGTACGAGCAGTACTTC CASRLRERYEQYF
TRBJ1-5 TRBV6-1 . TGTGCCAGCAGTGAGGAGGATCTGCCCCAGCATTTT CASSEEDLPQHF
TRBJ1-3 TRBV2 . TGTGCCAGCAGTGGGATTCTGCGGAACACCATATATTTT CASSGILRNTIYF
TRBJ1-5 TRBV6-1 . TGTGCCAGCAGTCCTGTCCGCGATCAGCCCCAGCATTTT CASSPVRDQPQHF
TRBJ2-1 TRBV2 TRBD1 TGTGCCAGCAGTGAACGCCGGGACAGCAATGAGCAGTTCTTC CASSERRDSNEQFF
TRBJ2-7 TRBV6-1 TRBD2 TGTGCCAGCAGACTAGCGGGAGACTACGAGCAGTACTTC CASRLAGDYEQYF
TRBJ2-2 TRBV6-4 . TGTGCCAGCAGTGACGAGTGGGGAGTGATGGACGGGGAGCTGTTTTTT CASSDEWGVMDGELFF
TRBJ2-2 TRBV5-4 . TGTGCCAGCAGTCACGGAGTGGGGGAGCTGTTTTTT CASSHGVGELFF
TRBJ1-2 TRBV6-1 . TGTGCCAGCAGTGGTACCGGGACAACCAGGGGCTATGGCTACACCTTC CASSGTGTTRGYGYTF
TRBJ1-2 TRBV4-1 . TGCGCCAGCAGCCAACCTAGCCGGGGGTCAACTGCTAACTATGGCTACACCTTC CASSQPSRGSTANYGYTF
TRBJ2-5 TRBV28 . TGTGCCAGCAGTGTCGCTGGCTTAGAGACCCAGTACTTC CASSVAGLETQYF
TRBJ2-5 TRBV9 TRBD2 TGTGCCAGCAGCGTAGCGGGGGGGTTGGGACAAGAGACCCAGTACTTC CASSVAGGLGQETQYF
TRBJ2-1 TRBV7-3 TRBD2 TGTGCCAGCAGCACCCCGGGACTAGGGTCCAATGAGCAGTTCTTC CASSTPGLGSNEQFF
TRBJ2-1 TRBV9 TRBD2 TGTGCCAGCAGCGTCCCCACCGGGGGACTAGCGGGAGGGAGCTCCTACAATGAGCAGTTCTTC CASSVPTGGLAGGSSYNEQFF